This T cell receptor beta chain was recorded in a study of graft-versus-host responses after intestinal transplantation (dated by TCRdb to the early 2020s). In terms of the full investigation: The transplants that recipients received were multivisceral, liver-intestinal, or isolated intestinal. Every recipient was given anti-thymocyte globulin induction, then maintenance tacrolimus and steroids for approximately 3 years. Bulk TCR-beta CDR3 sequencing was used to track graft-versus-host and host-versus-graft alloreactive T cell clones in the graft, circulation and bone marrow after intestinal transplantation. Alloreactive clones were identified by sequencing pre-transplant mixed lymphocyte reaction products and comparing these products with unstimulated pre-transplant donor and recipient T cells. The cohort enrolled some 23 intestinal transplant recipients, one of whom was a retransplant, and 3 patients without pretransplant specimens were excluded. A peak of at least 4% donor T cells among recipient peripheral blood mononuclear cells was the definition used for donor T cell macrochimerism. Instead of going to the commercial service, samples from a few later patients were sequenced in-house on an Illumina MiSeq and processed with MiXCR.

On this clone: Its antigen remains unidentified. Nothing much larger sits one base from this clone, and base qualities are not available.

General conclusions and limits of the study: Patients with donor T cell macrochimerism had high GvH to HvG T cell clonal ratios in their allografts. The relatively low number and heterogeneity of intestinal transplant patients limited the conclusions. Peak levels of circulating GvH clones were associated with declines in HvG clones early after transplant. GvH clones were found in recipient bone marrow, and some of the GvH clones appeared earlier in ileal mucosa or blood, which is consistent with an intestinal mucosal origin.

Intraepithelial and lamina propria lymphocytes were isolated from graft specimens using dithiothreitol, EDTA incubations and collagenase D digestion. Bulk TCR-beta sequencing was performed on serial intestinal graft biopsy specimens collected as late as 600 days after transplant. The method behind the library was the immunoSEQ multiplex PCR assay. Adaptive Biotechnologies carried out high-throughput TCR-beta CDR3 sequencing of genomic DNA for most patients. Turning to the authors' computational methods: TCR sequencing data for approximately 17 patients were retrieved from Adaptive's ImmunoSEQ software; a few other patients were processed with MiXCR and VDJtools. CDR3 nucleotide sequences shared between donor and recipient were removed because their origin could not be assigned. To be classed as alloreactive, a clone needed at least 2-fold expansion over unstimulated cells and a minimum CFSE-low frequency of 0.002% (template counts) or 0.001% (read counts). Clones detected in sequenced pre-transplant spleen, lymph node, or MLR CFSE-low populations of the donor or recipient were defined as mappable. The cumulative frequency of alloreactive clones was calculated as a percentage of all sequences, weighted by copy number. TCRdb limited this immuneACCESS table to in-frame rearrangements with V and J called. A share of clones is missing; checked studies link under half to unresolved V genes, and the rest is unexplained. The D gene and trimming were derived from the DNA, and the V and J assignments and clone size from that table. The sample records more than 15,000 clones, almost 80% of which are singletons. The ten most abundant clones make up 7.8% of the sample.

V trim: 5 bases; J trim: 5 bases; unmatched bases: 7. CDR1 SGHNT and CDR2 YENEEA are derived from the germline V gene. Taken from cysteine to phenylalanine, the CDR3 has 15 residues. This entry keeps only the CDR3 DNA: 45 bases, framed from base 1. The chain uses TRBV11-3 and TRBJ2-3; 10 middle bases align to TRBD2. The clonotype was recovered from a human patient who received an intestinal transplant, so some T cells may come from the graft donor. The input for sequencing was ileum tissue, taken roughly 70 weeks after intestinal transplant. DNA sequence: TGTGCCAGCAGCCCCAGCGGGGGGGCGGGAGATACGCAGTATTTT. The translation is CASSPSGGAGDTQYF.